What follows describes a single T cell receptor (beta chain). Its target is unknown. Repertoires were generated with immunoSEQ multiplex PCR, while TCRdb's copy carries only in-frame clones and drops some. The table records about 2.4 million clones, around 94% of them present only once. The sample is drawn from a study of shared clonotypes between healthy human individuals. Study-level points and caveats: Collection of samples was limited to blood; tissue repertoires likely differ.

The CDR3 runs to 14 residues. CDR1 and CDR2 from the germline V gene are SGHNT and YYREEE (reference sequence). V trimming: 4 bases; J trimming: 4 bases; junction bases outside the gene matches: 4. Input material: naive CD4+ T cells sorted from blood. Subset indicated: CD45RA+ positively selected. The receptor was isolated from a man between 18 and 29 years old in good health. The chain employs TRBV5-4 and TRBJ2-2; 7 bases line up with TRBD1. The CDR3 coding sequence is TGTGCCAGCAGCGACAGGGTTGGCACCGGGGAGCTGTTTTTT. Amino acids: CASSDRVGTGELFF.